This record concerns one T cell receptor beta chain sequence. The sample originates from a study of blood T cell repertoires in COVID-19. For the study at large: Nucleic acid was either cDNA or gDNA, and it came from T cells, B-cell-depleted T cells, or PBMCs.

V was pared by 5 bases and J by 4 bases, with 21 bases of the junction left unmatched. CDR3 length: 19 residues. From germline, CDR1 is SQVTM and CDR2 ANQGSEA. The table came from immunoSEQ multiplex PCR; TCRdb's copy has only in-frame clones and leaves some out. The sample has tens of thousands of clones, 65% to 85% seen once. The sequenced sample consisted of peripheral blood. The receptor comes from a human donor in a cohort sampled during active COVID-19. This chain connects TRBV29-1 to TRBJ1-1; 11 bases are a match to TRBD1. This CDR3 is CSVNPGTGGGGGAGTEAFF. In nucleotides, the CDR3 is TGCAGCGTTAACCCCGGGACAGGGGGGGGTGGAGGGGCTGGCACTGAAGCTTTCTTT.